These 21 T cell receptor beta chains share one sample of origin, sequenced in a study of blood T cell repertoires in COVID-19. The method was immunoSEQ multiplex PCR; TCRdb's version includes in-frame clones alone and lacks a portion of them. The data show some 400,000 clones, roughly nine tenths seen once. The specimen sequenced was PBMCs or T cells enriched from blood (not recorded which). These receptors were collected from a man aged 30 to 45 who had recovered from COVID-19.

V gene TRBV5-1 combines with J gene TRBJ2-5; 8 nucleotides agree with TRBD2. CDR1 and CDR2 from the germline V gene are SGHRS and YFSETQ. The junction had 8 bases not matched to a gene; V was cut back by 1 base and J by 6 bases. This CDR3 spans 15 amino acids. CDR3 DNA: TGCGCCAGCAGCTTGACGGGAGGGGATGAAAAGACCCAGTACTTC. It specifies CASSLTGGDEKTQYF.

The chain links TRBV6-1 to TRBJ1-1; D gene unclear. CDR1 is MNHNS, CDR2 SASEGT, per germline. V was clipped by 2 bases and J by 10 bases, with 14 bases between them. The CDR3 length is 13 residues. As DNA, the CDR3 is TGTGCCAGCAGTGAAACCCTATACAGACGAGCTTTCTTT. Translated, it gives CASSETLYRRAFF.

The V call is TRBV30, the J call TRBJ1-4; 8 nucleotides line up with TRBD1. With 5 bases clipped from V and 7 bases from J, the junction kept 6 bases outside the gene matches. The CDR3 extends over 13 amino acids. Germline V CDR1 and CDR2: GTSNPN, SVGIG (reference sequence). The CDR3 nucleotides are TGTGCCTGGGACCAGGGGGCGGGTGAAAAACTGTTTTTT. Amino acids: CAWDQGAGEKLFF. Looking up the rest from reference TRBV30 and TRBJ1-4 gives the full variable domain: SQTIHQWPATLVQPVGSPLSLECTVEGTSNPNLYWYRQAAGRGLQLLFYSVGIGQISSEVPQNLSASRPQDRQFILSSKKLLLSDSGFYLCAWDQGAGEKLFFGSGTQLSVL.

CDR3 loop: CASSPFSLQGGNTIYF. In DNA, the CDR3 is TGTGCCAGCAGTCCCTTCAGCCTACAGGGGGGAAACACCATATATTTT. The chain links TRBV2 to TRBJ1-3, with 7 bases that match TRBD1. V shed 5 bases and J 4 bases; nucleotides not matched to a gene: 11. The CDR3 is made up of 16 amino acids. In germline, CDR1 is SNHLY, CDR2 FYNNEI.

The DNA for the CDR3 is TGTGCCAGCAGTCCCGGGACAAATAGCAATCAGCCCCAGCATTTT. Protein: CASSPGTNSNQPQHF. This chain connects TRBV5-8 to TRBJ1-5, with D tentatively TRBD1 (6 bases). CDR1 is SGHTS and CDR2 is YDEGEE in the germline V gene. The CDR3 sequence is 15 residues long. Trimming pared 5 bases from V and 0 bases from J, leaving 12 bases between.

J is TRBJ2-2 and V is TRBV7-2; 8 bases match TRBD2. V was pared by 5 bases and J by 0 bases, with 5 bases of the junction left unmatched. CDR3 size: 16 residues. Germline V gene sequence: CDR1 SGHTA, CDR2 FQGNSA. The DNA for the CDR3 is TGTGCCAGCAGCCCGCACGGGAGGGCGAACACCGGGGAGCTGTTTTTT. This codes for CASSPHGRANTGELFF.

The V and J genes are TRBV28 and TRBJ2-3; possibly TRBD2 for D (5 bases). V lost 8 bases to trimming and J lost 3 bases, with 12 bases between them. The CDR3 loop spans 13 amino acids. The germline V gene has CDR1 MDHEN and CDR2 SYDVKM. CDR3 protein: CASSEGWTDTQYF. The CDR3 DNA reads TGTGCCAGCTCCGAGGGTTGGACAGATACGCAGTATTTT.

This chain uses TRBV20-1 with TRBJ1-5; D ambiguous. Germline CDR1 is DFQATT and CDR2 is SNEGSKA (reference sequence). The CDR3 extends over 14 amino acids. Trimming stripped 3 bases from V and 3 bases from J, with 12 bases between. For the CDR3, the DNA is TGCAGTGCTAGTAAGGAGATGAACAATCAGCCCCAGCATTTT. Its translation: CSASKEMNNQPQHF.

This chain joins TRBV5-1 and TRBJ2-1; D gene ambiguous. CDR1 is SGHRS, CDR2 YFSETQ, per germline. The CDR3 is 16 residues long. With 1 base removed from V and 0 bases from J, the gap between germline ends came to 11 bases. The CDR3 nucleotides read TGCGCCAGCAGCTTGATAAAACAGAGCTCCTACAATGAGCAGTTCTTC. It specifies CASSLIKQSSYNEQFF.

J is TRBJ1-5 and V is TRBV28, with 9 positions matching TRBD1. The V gene end was trimmed by 8 bases and the J gene end by 6 bases; junction bases not matched to a gene: 8. Germline CDR1 is MDHEN and CDR2 is SYDVKM. CDR3 length: 14 residues. The CDR3 coding sequence is TGTGCCAGCCGGACAGGGGCTCTCGGTCAGCCCCAGCATTTT. Its translation: CASRTGALGQPQHF.

This chain links TRBV6-5 with TRBJ2-5; maybe TRBD2 (6 bases). Trimming took 8 bases from V and 4 from J, leaving 17 bases between them. The length of the CDR3 is 14 residues. The germline CDR1 and CDR2 sequences are MNHEY and SVGAGI. The CDR3 DNA is TGTGCCAGCCACCCCGGGGGAGTCGGAGAGACCCAGTACTTC. This encodes CASHPGGVGETQYF.

The chain employs TRBV3-1 (or the pseudogene TRBV3-2) and TRBJ2-7; tentatively, D is TRBD1 (6 bases). This CDR3 is 15 amino acids long. Trimming left V 10 bases short and J 3 bases short, with 22 bases between. CDR1 and CDR2 from the germline V gene are LGHDT and YNNKEL (reference sequence). CDR3 in DNA: TGTGCCACCCAAGGGGGTCAGGGCTCTTTCTACGAGCAGTACTTC. Its translation: CATQGGQGSFYEQYF.

Points on this clone: Lacking the conserved final phenylalanine or tryptophan, this CDR3 likely reflects a read error. No DNA is shown, since the ends of the CDR3 on it are uncertain; the CDR3 is the one TCRdb lists. This sequence joins TRBV6-2 or TRBV6-3 and TRBJ1-3; the D call TRBD1 from the table was never checked on the DNA. A total of 10 residues make up the CDR3, ends included. From germline, CDR1 is MNHEY and CDR2 SVGEGT. The CDR3 region is CASSITGRVT.

In this sample, this clone turned up once. The chain couples TRBV6-5 to TRBJ2-3; no definite D call. This CDR3 comprises 12 residues. Trimming removed 8 bases from V and 6 bases from J, with 12 bases in between. CDR1 and CDR2 (germline): MNHEY, SVGAGI. CDR3: CASCPNWDTQYF. As DNA, the CDR3 is TGTGCCAGCTGCCCCAACTGGGATACGCAGTATTTT.

This chain connects TRBV27 to TRBJ1-2; unclear D gene. The CDR3 loop spans 13 amino acids. Per germline, CDR1 MNHEY and CDR2 SMNVEV (reference sequence). V was trimmed by 4 bases and J by 4 bases, leaving 10 bases between them. Here the CDR3 reads CASSWHGAYGYTF. The CDR3 DNA reads as TGTGCCAGCAGTTGGCACGGAGCCTATGGCTACACCTTC.

This rearrangement joins TRBV29-1 to TRBJ2-7; TRBD2 aligns across 9 bases. The CDR3 has 13 residues. Germline CDR1 and CDR2: SQVTM and ANQGSEA. Trimming removed 5 bases from V and 6 bases from J; junction bases left unmatched: 8. The CDR3 protein is CSVQAASGIEQYF. CDR3 nucleotide sequence: TGCAGCGTTCAGGCGGCTAGCGGGATCGAGCAGTACTTC.

The chain uses TRBV7-2 and TRBJ1-5; a weak D match, TRBD1 (6 bases). V was shortened by 5 bases and J by 6 bases, with 14 bases between the two germline ends. The germline V gene encodes CDR1 SGHTA and CDR2 FQGNSA. The CDR3 loop spans 14 amino acids. The CDR3 reads CASSAQQGSQPQHF. The CDR3 DNA reads as TGTGCCAGCAGCGCGCAGCAGGGGAGTCAGCCCCAGCATTTT. Drawing the rest from reference TRBV7-2 and TRBJ1-5, the complete variable domain is GAGVSQSPSNKVTEKGKDVELRCDPISGHTALYWYRQSLGQGLEFLIYFQGNSAPDKSGLPSDRFSAERTGGSVSTLTIQRTQQEDSAVYLCASSAQQGSQPQHFGDGTRLSIL.

The rearrangement links TRBV7-8 to TRBJ2-3; 9 bases are a match to TRBD2. The CDR3 runs to 15 residues. CDR1 and CDR2 from the germline V gene are SGHVS and FQNEAQ. V trimming: 1 base; J trimming: 4 bases; junction bases outside the gene matches: 3. CDR3 residues: CASSLGVAGADTQYF. The CDR3 coding sequence is TGTGCCAGCAGCTTAGGAGTAGCGGGAGCAGATACGCAGTATTTT.

The genes are TRBV7-9 and TRBJ1-2, with D maybe TRBD1 (6 bases). Trimming left V 4 bases short and J 4 bases short, with 13 bases between. The CDR3 covers 14 residues. Germline assignment: CDR1 SEHNR and CDR2 FQNEAQ (reference sequence). This CDR3 is CASSSLGGLYGYTF. CDR3 nucleotides: TGTGCCAGCAGCTCCCTTGGGGGCCTCTATGGCTACACCTTC.

This chain uses TRBV7-9 with TRBJ1-2; TRBD1 matches at 9 bases. The trim removed 0 bases at V and 7 bases at J, leaving 6 bases unmatched. The CDR3 runs to 15 residues. Germline loops: CDR1 SEHNR, CDR2 FQNEAQ (reference sequence). CDR3 residues: CASSLAEDRGGGYTF. The CDR3 DNA reads as TGTGCCAGCAGCTTAGCGGAGGACAGGGGAGGTGGCTACACCTTC. Based on the CDR3 plus reference TRBV7-9 and TRBJ1-2, the full variable domain is DTGVSQNPRHKITKRGQNVTFRCDPISEHNRLYWYRQTLGQGPEFLTYFQNEAQLEKSRLLSDRFSAERPKGSFSTLEIQRTEQGDSAMYLCASSLAEDRGGGYTFGSGTRLTVV.

The rearrangement uses TRBV28 and TRBJ2-7; 9 bases are a match to TRBD1. Trimming at V came to 4 bases and at J to 5 bases, leaving 12 bases not matched to a gene. This CDR3 has 16 residues. Germline CDR1 MDHEN, CDR2 SYDVKM. The CDR3 DNA reads TGTGCCAGCAGTTCTAGTGGGACAGGGCATGTAAACGAGCAGTACTTC. It encodes CASSSSGTGHVNEQYF.